A single sample is the source of the 27 T cell receptor beta chains below, sequenced in a study of blood T cell repertoires in COVID-19. Sequenced by immunoSEQ multiplex PCR; TCRdb stores in-frame clones only, minus some. There are roughly 220,000 clones in the sample; 70% to 90% occur only once, and approximately 2% lies in the top ten. Material: peripheral blood. The receptors come from a man between 25 and 39 years old who had recovered from COVID-19.

The CDR3 reads CASSSSAGYGYTF. CDR3 DNA sequence: TGTGCCAGCAGTTCGTCAGCGGGCTATGGCTACACCTTC. V and J are TRBV6-5 and TRBJ1-2; D gene unclear. This CDR3 is built from 13 residues. Germline V gene data show CDR1 as MNHEY and CDR2 as SVGAGI. V gave up 4 bases and J gave up 4 bases, with 10 bases separating them.

The chain uses TRBV12-3 or TRBV12-4 and TRBJ1-3; 7 bases match TRBD1. CDR3 length: 12 residues. Trimming at V came to 6 bases and at J to 8 bases, leaving 4 bases not matched to a gene. CDR3 loop: CASSLQGDTIYF. DNA of the CDR3: TGTGCCAGCAGCCTTCAGGGGGACACCATATATTTT.

The chain has TRBV13 and TRBJ1-1; D remains unclear. V lost 8 bases and J lost 0, with 16 bases in between. Germline V gene sequence: CDR1 PRHDT, CDR2 FYEKMQ (reference sequence). CDR3 length: 15 amino acids. The CDR3 nucleotides are TGTGCCAGCTCCTTTTTTTCTGAGCTGAACACTGAAGCTTTCTTT. Residues: CASSFFSELNTEAFF.

This clone came up once. The chain combines TRBV7-9 with TRBJ1-3; 7 bases align to TRBD1. This CDR3 contains 15 residues. V was clipped by 9 bases and J by 4 bases; unmatched bases: 12. The germline V gene has CDR1 SEHNR and CDR2 FQNEAQ (reference sequence). The CDR3 DNA is TGTGCCAGTCTCCGGGACAGCTCCTCCGGAAACACCATATATTTT. It specifies CASLRDSSSGNTIYF.

This chain joins TRBV11-2 and TRBJ2-3; 9 bases agree with TRBD1. Germline values: CDR1 SGHAT, CDR2 FQNNGV. V lost 2 bases to trimming and J lost 2 bases; unmatched junction nucleotides: 5. This CDR3 comprises 16 residues. This CDR3 is CASSLITGGPTDTQYF. The CDR3, as DNA: TGTGCCAGCAGCTTAATAACAGGGGGCCCCACAGATACGCAGTATTTT.

The chain has TRBV20-1 and TRBJ1-1; possibly TRBD1 for D (6 bases). From germline, CDR1 is DFQATT and CDR2 SNEGSKA (reference sequence). Deletions cut 3 bases from V and 7 bases from J, with 12 bases between. CDR3 length: 12 residues. Here the CDR3 reads CSASKQGNEAFF. The CDR3 DNA reads as TGCAGTGCTAGTAAGCAGGGGAATGAAGCTTTCTTT.

V is TRBV18 and J is TRBJ1-3; D is ambiguous. The CDR3 covers 14 residues. Germline CDR1 is KGHSH and CDR2 is LQKENI. With 3 bases removed from V and 4 bases from J, the gap between germline ends came to 10 bases. CDR3 in amino acids: CASSPSGWGNTIYF. CDR3 nucleotides: TGTGCCAGCTCACCTTCAGGATGGGGAAACACCATATATTTT.

J is TRBJ2-7 and V is TRBV5-1, with TRBD2 as a possible D gene (6 bases). Germline V CDR1 and CDR2: SGHRS, YFSETQ. V shed 4 bases and J shed 3 bases, with 14 bases lying between them. CDR3 length: 14 residues. CDR3 region: CASSTASDFYEQYF. DNA of the CDR3: TGCGCCAGCAGCACCGCTAGCGACTTCTACGAGCAGTACTTC.

The chain recombines TRBV3-1 (or the pseudogene TRBV3-2) with TRBJ1-3, with D uncertain. Germline values: CDR1 LGHDT, CDR2 YNNKEL (reference sequence). Trimming pared 5 bases from V and 3 bases from J, leaving 17 bases between. The CDR3 runs 16 residues. CDR3 sequence reads: CASSVGGGLVGNTIYF. Here the CDR3 DNA reads TGTGCCAGCAGCGTTGGTGGAGGGCTGGTTGGAAACACCATATATTTT.

V gene TRBV6-8 combines with J gene TRBJ1-3; the D is unclear. CDR3 size: 14 residues. The V end lost 8 bases, the J end lost 0 bases, and 11 bases lay between the germline ends. The germline CDR1 and CDR2 sequences are MNHGY and SAAAGT. The CDR3 sequence: CASYSRNSGNTIYF. In DNA form, the CDR3 reads TGTGCCAGCTATTCCCGTAACTCTGGAAACACCATATATTTT.

The chain couples TRBV2 to TRBJ2-7; 7 nucleotides align to TRBD2. V dropped 2 bases and J dropped 3; count of bases not matched to a gene: 7. The germline V gene encodes CDR1 SNHLY and CDR2 FYNNEI. The CDR3 covers 15 residues. In DNA form, the CDR3 reads TGTGCCAGCAGTGAATCTGCGGGGGTTTTCTACGAGCAGTACTTC. Protein: CASSESAGVFYEQYF. Supplemented by reference TRBV2 and TRBJ2-7, the full variable domain reads EPEVTQTPSHQVTQMGQEVILRCVPISNHLYFYWYRQILGQKVEFLVSFYNNEISEKSEIFDDQFSVERPDGSNFTLKIRSTKLEDSAMYFCASSESAGVFYEQYFGPGTRLTVT.

In this sample, this clone turned up many times. J is TRBJ2-2 and V is TRBV10-3; 8 bases are a match to TRBD1. Germline CDR1 and CDR2: ENHRY and SYGVKD. The CDR3 length is 14 residues. Trimming cost V 10 bases and J 3 bases; bases outside gene matches: 7. The chain's CDR3 is CATSGTGDTGELFF. CDR3 nucleotides: TGTGCCACCTCCGGGACAGGTGACACCGGGGAGCTGTTTTTT.

The count of this clone is one. This chain uses TRBV5-6 with TRBJ1-6; D possibly corresponds to TRBD1 (6 bases). CDR3 length equals 15 residues. V lost 4 bases to trimming and J lost 7 bases, with 15 bases between them. From germline, CDR1 is SGHDT and CDR2 YYEEEE. In nucleotides, the CDR3 is TGTGCCAGCAGCCCCGGTCAGGGGTGGAATTCACCCCTCCACTTT. Residues: CASSPGQGWNSPLHF.

The J gene is TRBJ2-7, the V gene TRBV27; 7 bases align to TRBD1. Per germline, CDR1 MNHEY and CDR2 SMNVEV (reference sequence). J lost 2 bases, V lost 6 bases, and 7 bases had no gene match. The CDR3 consists of 14 residues. CDR3 bases: TGTGCCAGCAGCTCCAGGGGGATCACCTACGAGCAGTACTTC. This gives the protein CASSSRGITYEQYF.

This chain links TRBV5-1 with TRBJ2-1; TRBD2 is a possible D gene (5 bases). The V gene's germline CDR1 is SGHRS and CDR2 YFSETQ. The CDR3 is made up of 15 amino acids. The V end lost 3 bases, the J end lost 3 bases, and 13 bases lay between the germline ends. Here the CDR3 reads CASSSDLARYNEQFF. Here the CDR3 DNA reads TGCGCCAGCAGCTCCGATCTAGCACGCTACAATGAGCAGTTCTTC.

The chain's CDR3 is CASSYTGRADTQYF. DNA of the CDR3: TGTGCCAGCAGCTATACAGGGAGAGCAGATACGCAGTATTTT. This chain joins TRBV7-9 and TRBJ2-3; tentatively, D is TRBD1 (6 bases). Germline CDR1 reads SEHNR; CDR2 reads FQNEAQ (reference sequence). Trimming stripped 4 bases from V and 4 bases from J, with 12 bases between. The length of the CDR3 is 14 residues.

The chain is built from TRBV5-4 and TRBJ1-1; 8 bases map to TRBD1. Trimming removed 2 bases from V and 3 bases from J; junction bases left unmatched: 3. The germline gives CDR1 SGHNT, CDR2 YYREEE (reference sequence). The CDR3 loop spans 14 amino acids. CDR3 sequence: CASSFDRGDTEAFF. CDR3 DNA: TGTGCCAGCAGCTTTGACAGGGGAGACACTGAAGCTTTCTTT.

The chain recombines TRBV3-1 (or the pseudogene TRBV3-2) with TRBJ1-2; D remains unclear. CDR1 is LGHDT and CDR2 is YNNKEL in the germline V gene (reference sequence). The length of the CDR3 is 12 residues. Trimming cost V 1 base and J 7 bases, with 7 bases left between them. The CDR3 DNA follows: TGTGCCAGCAGCCAAGCTCTAAGTGGCTACACCTTC. Protein sequence: CASSQALSGYTF.

The V gene is TRBV5-4, the J gene TRBJ1-2; the D is unclear. There are 14 residues in the CDR3. Germline values: CDR1 SGHNT, CDR2 YYREEE (reference sequence). Trimming cost V 3 bases and J 8 bases, with 17 bases left between them. CDR3 residues: CASSSPPTLRGYTF. The DNA for the CDR3 is TGTGCCAGCAGCTCCCCCCCCACCCTGCGGGGCTACACCTTC.

CDR3 DNA: TGTGCCAGCAGCCCACCCGGGGATGTTAATGAAAAACTGTTTTTT. Its protein is CASSPPGDVNEKLFF. V and J are TRBV13 and TRBJ1-4; D is uncertain. Germline lookup yields CDR1 PRHDT and CDR2 FYEKMQ (reference sequence). With 5 bases removed from V and 4 bases from J, the gap between germline ends came to 14 bases. The CDR3 extends over 15 amino acids.

The rearrangement joins TRBV3-1 (or the pseudogene TRBV3-2) to TRBJ1-1; D not certain. Germline CDR1 is LGHDT and CDR2 is YNNKEL (reference sequence). V lost 4 bases, J lost 1 base, and 13 bases lay in between. The CDR3 totals 15 residues. The CDR3 protein is CASSLWRVRNTEAFF. The DNA for the CDR3 is TGTGCCAGCAGCCTCTGGAGGGTAAGGAACACTGAAGCTTTCTTT.

The chain carries TRBV30 and TRBJ1-5; 9 bases map to TRBD1. The J segment lost 6 bases and the V segment lost 2 bases, leaving 8 bases of the junction unmatched. The CDR3 has 15 amino acids. Germline V gene lookup returns CDR1 GTSNPN and CDR2 SVGIG (reference sequence). For the CDR3, the DNA is TGTGCCTGGAGTTTTTCCGGGACAGGGATTCAGCCCCAGCATTTT. Protein: CAWSFSGTGIQPQHF.

This CDR3 reads CASRRTSSHEQFF. The CDR3 nucleotides read TGTGCCAGCAGGAGAACTAGCAGCCATGAGCAGTTCTTC. V is TRBV6-5 and J is TRBJ2-1, with D tentatively TRBD2 (6 bases). Trimming cost V 6 bases and J 8 bases, with 14 bases left between them. The CDR3 length is 13 residues. Looked up from germline, CDR1 is MNHEY and CDR2 is SVGAGI.

As to this clone: Distinct nucleotide sequences in the sample also encode this CDR3. The gene calls are TRBV11-2 and TRBJ2-5, with 7 nucleotides matching TRBD1. Per the germline V gene, CDR1 is SGHAT and CDR2 is FQNNGV. This CDR3 has 13 amino acids. V shed 0 bases and J 5 bases; nucleotides not matched to a gene: 0. CDR3 DNA sequence: TGTGCCAGCAGCTTAGACAGGGGGGAGACCCAGTACTTC. Encoded protein: CASSLDRGETQYF.

Only a few counts were recorded for this clone. The chain links TRBV7-2 to TRBJ2-5; 12 bases line up with TRBD2. Germline lookup yields CDR1 SGHTA and CDR2 FQGNSA. The CDR3 extends over 15 amino acids. J lost 2 bases, V lost 6 bases, and 4 bases had no gene match. The CDR3 DNA is TGTGCCAGCAGTAAACTAGCGGGGGGACAAGAGACCCAGTACTTC. Translating it yields CASSKLAGGQETQYF.

J is TRBJ2-2 and V is TRBV5-1, with D perhaps matching TRBD1 (7 bases). Germline CDR1 and CDR2: SGHRS and YFSETQ. V gave up 4 bases and J gave up 1 base, with 14 bases separating them. The CDR3 length is 16 residues. This CDR3 is CASSVNRGGNTGELFF. The CDR3 DNA sequence: TGCGCCAGCAGCGTAAACAGGGGAGGGAACACCGGGGAGCTGTTTTTT.

The chain couples TRBV5-6 to TRBJ2-7, with D perhaps TRBD2 (6 bases). The CDR3 extends over 15 amino acids. The germline V and J ends were trimmed by 4 bases and 4 bases, with 18 bases remaining between them. Germline V lookup: CDR1 SGHDT, CDR2 YYEEEE. The CDR3 region is CASSDRRLGRYEQYF. For the CDR3, the DNA is TGTGCCAGCAGCGACCGCCGACTAGGCCGTTACGAGCAGTACTTC.